The sequence of this T cell receptor beta chain was determined in a study of blood T cells in healthy people across ages. A second PCR, run for 7 to 11 cycles, used a sample-barcoded 5' primer plus a J-beta primer mix. TCRdb recomputed calls from the 5' RACE reads with MiXCR, one row per CDR3 protein. The data hold approximately 320,000 distinct CDR3 sequences, with 27% observed a single time. The CDR3 is made up of 14 amino acids. V was trimmed by 6 bases and J by 2 bases, leaving 12 bases between them. CDR1 is MNHEY and CDR2 is SVGAGI in the germline V gene. The receptor comes from a woman aged 70-85 years in good health. The sequenced sample consisted of blood. This chain uses TRBV6-5 with TRBJ2-3; D unresolved. The CDR3, as DNA: TGTGCCAGCAGCCCCGTACCGGACACAGATACGCAGTATTTT. Translating it yields CASSPVPDTDTQYF.